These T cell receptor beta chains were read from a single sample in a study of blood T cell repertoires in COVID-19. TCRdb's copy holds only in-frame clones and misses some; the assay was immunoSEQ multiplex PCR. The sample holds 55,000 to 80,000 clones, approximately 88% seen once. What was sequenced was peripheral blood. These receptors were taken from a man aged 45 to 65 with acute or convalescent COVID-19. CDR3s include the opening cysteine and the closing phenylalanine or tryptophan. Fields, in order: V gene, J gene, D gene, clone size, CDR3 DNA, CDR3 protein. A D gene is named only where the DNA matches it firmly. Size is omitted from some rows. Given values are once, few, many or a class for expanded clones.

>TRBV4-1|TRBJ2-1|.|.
TGCGCCAGCAGCCAGGAGACAGCAAGCTCCTACAATGAGCAGTTCTTC
CASSQETASSYNEQFF
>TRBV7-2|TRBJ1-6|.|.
TGTGCCAGCAGCTATCAGGGTTCACCCCTCCACTTT
CASSYQGSPLHF
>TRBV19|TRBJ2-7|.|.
TGTGCCAGTAGTATAGTTCGGGTGTCCCCCTACGAGCAGTACTTC
CASSIVRVSPYEQYF
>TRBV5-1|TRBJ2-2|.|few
TGCGCCAGCAGCCCGAGGCGGGGATATATTAACACCGGGGAGCTGTTTTTT
CASSPRRGYINTGELFF
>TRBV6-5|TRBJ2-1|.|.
TGTGCCAGCAGTTACGGCGGGTACAATGAGCAGTTCTTC
CASSYGGYNEQFF
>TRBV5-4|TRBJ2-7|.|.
TGTGCCAGCAGCCCCCCGGGGAGTCTCGCCTACGAGCAGTACTTC
CASSPPGSLAYEQYF
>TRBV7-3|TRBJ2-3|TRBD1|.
TGTGCCAGCAGCTTATACAGGGGGGATACGCAGTATTTT
CASSLYRGDTQYF
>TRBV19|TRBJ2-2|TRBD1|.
TGTGCCAGTAGTATATATCCGACAGGGTCGGACACCGGGGAGCTGTTTTTT
CASSIYPTGSDTGELFF
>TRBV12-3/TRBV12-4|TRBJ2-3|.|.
TGTGCCAGCAGTTTAGTAATAGATACGCAGTATTTT
CASSLVIDTQYF
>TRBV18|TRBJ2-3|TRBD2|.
TGTGCCAGCTCACTGTCGGATCCCGGGACTAGCGCGAGCACAGATACGCAGTATTTT
CASSLSDPGTSASTDTQYF